This T cell receptor beta chain was recovered during a study of T-cell reconstitution after alpha-beta-depleted transplantation in children. General study results and limits: For some patients, TCRbeta diversity was high at day 60 because of recipient T cells and thymic progenitors that survived. Diversity and T-cell counts at one year after transplant derived mostly from new T cells. Approximately two months post-transplant, alpha-beta T cells reportedly originated from several hundred expanded graft clones.

Unique molecular identifiers were incorporated during preparation of the TCRbeta library. TCRdb reprocessed the PCR reads via MiXCR and lists one record per CDR3 protein. The sample carries about 580,000 distinct CDR3 sequences, 20% to 25% recorded once. This clonotype was seen more than once but under ten times. No antigen is known for it. CDR1 is SGHAT, CDR2 FQNNGV, per germline. V lost 1 base, J lost 4 bases, and 22 bases lay in between. The CDR3 is made up of 18 amino acids. The sample here was PBMCs, mostly from graft donor cells, taken 360 days after TCRalphabeta/CD19-depleted stem cell transplant. This TCR was recovered from a boy in the first two years of life who had a stem cell transplant for acute myeloid leukemia, so the T cells may come from the graft donor. The rearrangement uses TRBV11-2 and TRBJ1-2; D is perhaps TRBD1 (5 bases). The CDR3 region is CASSLVSRALLDRYGYTF. The DNA for the CDR3 is TGTGCCAGCAGCTTAGTAAGCAGGGCCCTATTGGATCGCTATGGCTACACCTTC.